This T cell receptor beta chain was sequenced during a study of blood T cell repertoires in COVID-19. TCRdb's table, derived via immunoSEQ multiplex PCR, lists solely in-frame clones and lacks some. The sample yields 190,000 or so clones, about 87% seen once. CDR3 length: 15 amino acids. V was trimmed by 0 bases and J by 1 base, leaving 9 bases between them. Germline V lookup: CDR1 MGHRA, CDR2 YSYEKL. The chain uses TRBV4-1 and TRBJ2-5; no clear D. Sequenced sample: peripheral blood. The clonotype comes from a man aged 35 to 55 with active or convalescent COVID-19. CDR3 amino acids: CASSQDRNSQETQYF. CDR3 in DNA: TGCGCCAGCAGCCAAGATAGAAACAGCCAAGAGACCCAGTACTTC.